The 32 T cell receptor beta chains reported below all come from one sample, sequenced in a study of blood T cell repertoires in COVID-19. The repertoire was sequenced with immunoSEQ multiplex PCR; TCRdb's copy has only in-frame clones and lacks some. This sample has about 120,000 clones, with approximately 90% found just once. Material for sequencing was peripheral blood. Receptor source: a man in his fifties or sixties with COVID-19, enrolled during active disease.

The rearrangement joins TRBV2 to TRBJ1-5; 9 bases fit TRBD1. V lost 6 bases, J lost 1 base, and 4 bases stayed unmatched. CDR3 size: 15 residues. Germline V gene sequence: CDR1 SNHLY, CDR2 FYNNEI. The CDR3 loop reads CASRWTGDSNQPQHF. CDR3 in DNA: TGTGCCAGCAGGTGGACAGGGGACAGCAATCAGCCCCAGCATTTT.

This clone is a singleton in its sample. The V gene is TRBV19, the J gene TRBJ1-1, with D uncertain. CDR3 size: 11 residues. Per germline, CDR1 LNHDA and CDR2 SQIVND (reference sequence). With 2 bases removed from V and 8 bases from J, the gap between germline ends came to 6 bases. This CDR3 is CASSIPREAFF. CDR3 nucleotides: TGTGCCAGTAGTATACCCAGGGAAGCTTTCTTT. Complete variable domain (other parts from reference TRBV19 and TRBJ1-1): DGGITQSPKYLFRKEGQNVTLSCEQNLNHDAMYWYRQDPGQGLRLIYYSQIVNDFQKGDIAEGYSVSREKKESFPLTVTSAQKNPTAFYLCASSIPREAFFGQGTRLTVV.

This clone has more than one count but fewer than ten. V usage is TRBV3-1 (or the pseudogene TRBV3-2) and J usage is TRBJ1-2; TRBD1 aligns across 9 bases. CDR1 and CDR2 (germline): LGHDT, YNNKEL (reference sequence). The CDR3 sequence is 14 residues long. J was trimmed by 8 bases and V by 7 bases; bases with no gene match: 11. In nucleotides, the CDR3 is TGTGCCAGCACCCAGACGGGACAGGGAAGGGGCTACACCTTC. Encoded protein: CASTQTGQGRGYTF.

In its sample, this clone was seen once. CDR3 in DNA: TGTGCCAGTCAGGGTTCACAGGAGACCCAGTACTTC. As protein: CASQGSQETQYF. The V and J genes are TRBV2 and TRBJ2-5, with D possibly being TRBD1 (5 bases). CDR1 and CDR2 (germline): SNHLY, FYNNEI. This CDR3 is 12 amino acids long. V was trimmed by 9 bases and J by 5 bases, leaving 13 bases between them.

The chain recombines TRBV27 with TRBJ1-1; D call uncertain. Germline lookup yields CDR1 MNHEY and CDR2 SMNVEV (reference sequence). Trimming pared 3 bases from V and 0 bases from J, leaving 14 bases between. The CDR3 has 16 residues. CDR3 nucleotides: TGTGCCAGCAGTTTCGGCAGGCCTCCTATGAACACTGAAGCTTTCTTT. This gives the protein CASSFGRPPMNTEAFF.

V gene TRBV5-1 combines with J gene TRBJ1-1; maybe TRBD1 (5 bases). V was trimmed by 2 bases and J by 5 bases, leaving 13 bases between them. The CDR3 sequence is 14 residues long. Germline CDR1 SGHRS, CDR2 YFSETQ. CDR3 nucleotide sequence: TGCGCCAGCAGCTTACAGGCTAGGGAAACTGAAGCTTTCTTT. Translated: CASSLQARETEAFF.

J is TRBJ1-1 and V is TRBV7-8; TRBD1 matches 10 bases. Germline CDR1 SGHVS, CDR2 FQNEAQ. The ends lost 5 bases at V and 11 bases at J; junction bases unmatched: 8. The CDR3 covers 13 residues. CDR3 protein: CASSPDRGWDAFF. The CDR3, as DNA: TGTGCCAGCAGCCCGGACAGGGGGTGGGATGCTTTCTTT.

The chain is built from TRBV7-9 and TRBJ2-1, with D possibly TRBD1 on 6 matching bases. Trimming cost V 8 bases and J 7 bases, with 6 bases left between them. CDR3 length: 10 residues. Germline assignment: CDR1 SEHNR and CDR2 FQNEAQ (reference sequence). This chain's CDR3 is CASQGNEQFF. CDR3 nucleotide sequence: TGTGCCAGCCAGGGGAATGAGCAGTTCTTC.

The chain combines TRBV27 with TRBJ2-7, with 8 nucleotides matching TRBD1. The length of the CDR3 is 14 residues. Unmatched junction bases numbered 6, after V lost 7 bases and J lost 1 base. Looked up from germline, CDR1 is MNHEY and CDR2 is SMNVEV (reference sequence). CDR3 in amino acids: CASKYGTGSYEQYF. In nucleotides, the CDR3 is TGTGCCAGCAAGTACGGGACAGGATCCTACGAGCAGTACTTC.

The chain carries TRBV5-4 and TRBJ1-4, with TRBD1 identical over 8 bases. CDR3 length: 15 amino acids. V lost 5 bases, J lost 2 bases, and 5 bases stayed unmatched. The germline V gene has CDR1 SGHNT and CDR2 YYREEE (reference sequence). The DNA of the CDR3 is TGTGCCAGCAGGATTCAGGGGGCCACTAATGAAAAACTGTTTTTT. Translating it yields CASRIQGATNEKLFF.

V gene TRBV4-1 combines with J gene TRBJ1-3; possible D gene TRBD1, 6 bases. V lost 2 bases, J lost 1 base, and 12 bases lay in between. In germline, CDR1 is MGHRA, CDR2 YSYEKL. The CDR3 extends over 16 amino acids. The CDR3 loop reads CASSQPGQLSGNTIYF. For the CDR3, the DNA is TGCGCCAGCAGCCAACCTGGACAGCTATCTGGAAACACCATATATTTT.

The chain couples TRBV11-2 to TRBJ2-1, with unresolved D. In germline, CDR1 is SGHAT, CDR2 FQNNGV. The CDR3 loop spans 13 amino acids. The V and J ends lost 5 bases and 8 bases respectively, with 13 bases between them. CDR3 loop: CASSLVVSDEQFF. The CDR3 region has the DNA TGTGCCAGCAGCCTAGTGGTATCGGATGAGCAGTTCTTC.

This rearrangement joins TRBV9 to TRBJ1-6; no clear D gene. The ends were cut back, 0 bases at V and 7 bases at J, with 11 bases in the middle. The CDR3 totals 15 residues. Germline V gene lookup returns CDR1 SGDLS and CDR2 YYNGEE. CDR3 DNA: TGTGCCAGCAGCGTAGCGGGGAACCCAAATTCACCCCTCCACTTT. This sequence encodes CASSVAGNPNSPLHF.

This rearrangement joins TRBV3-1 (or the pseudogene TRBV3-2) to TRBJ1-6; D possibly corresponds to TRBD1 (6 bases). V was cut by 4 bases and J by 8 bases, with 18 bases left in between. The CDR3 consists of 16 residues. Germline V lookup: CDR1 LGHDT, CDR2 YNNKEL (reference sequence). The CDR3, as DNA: TGTGCCAGCAGCCTTTTAAAGGGGGAGTTAGATTCACCCCTCCACTTT. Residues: CASSLLKGELDSPLHF.

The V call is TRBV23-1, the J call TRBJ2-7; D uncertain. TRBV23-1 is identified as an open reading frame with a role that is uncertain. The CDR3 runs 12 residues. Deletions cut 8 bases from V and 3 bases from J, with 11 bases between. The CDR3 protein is CASRRNNYEQYF. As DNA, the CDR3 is TGCGCCAGCCGCCGAAACAACTACGAGCAGTACTTC.

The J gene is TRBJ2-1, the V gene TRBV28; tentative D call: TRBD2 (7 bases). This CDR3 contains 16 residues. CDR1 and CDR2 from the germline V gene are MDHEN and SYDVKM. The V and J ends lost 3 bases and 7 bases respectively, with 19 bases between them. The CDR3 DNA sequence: TGTGCCAGCAGTTTGGGAGGGGGGGCCAGACAGAATGAGCAGTTCTTC. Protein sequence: CASSLGGGARQNEQFF. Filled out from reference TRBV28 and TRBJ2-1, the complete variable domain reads DVKVTQSSRYLVKRTGEKVFLECVQDMDHENMFWYRQDPGLGLRLIYFSYDVKMKEKGDIPEGYSVSREKKERFSLILESASTNQTSMYLCASSLGGGARQNEQFFGPGTRLTVL.

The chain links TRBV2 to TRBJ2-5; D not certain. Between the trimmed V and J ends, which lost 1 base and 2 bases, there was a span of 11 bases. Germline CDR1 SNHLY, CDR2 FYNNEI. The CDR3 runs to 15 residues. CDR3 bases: TGTGCCAGCAGTGAAGACAGACCCGTACAAGAGACCCAGTACTTC. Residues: CASSEDRPVQETQYF. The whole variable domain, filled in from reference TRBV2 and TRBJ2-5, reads EPEVTQTPSHQVTQMGQEVILRCVPISNHLYFYWYRQILGQKVEFLVSFYNNEISEKSEIFDDQFSVERPDGSNFTLKIRSTKLEDSAMYFCASSEDRPVQETQYFGPGTRLLVL.

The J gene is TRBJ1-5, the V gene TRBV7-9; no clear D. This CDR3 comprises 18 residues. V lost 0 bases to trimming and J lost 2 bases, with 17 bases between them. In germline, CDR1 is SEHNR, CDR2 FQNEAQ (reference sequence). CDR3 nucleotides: TGTGCCAGCAGCTTAGCGGGAGGAGGGAGGGCGCGCAATCAGCCCCAGCATTTT. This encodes CASSLAGGGRARNQPQHF.

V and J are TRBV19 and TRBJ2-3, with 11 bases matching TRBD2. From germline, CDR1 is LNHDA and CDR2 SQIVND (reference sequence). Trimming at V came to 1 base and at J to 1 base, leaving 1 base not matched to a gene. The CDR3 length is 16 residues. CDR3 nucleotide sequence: TGTGCCAGTAGTATAGTAGCGGGGGGGCGCACAGATACGCAGTATTTT. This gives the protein CASSIVAGGRTDTQYF. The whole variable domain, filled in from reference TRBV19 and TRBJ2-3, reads DGGITQSPKYLFRKEGQNVTLSCEQNLNHDAMYWYRQDPGQGLRLIYYSQIVNDFQKGDIAEGYSVSREKKESFPLTVTSAQKNPTAFYLCASSIVAGGRTDTQYFGPGTRLTVL.

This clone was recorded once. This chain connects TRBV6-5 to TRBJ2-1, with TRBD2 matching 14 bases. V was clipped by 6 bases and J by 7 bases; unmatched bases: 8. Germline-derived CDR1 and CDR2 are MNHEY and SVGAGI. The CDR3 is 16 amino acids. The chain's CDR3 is CASSYGLAGGMNEQFF. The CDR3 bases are TGTGCCAGCAGCTACGGACTAGCGGGGGGAATGAATGAGCAGTTCTTC.

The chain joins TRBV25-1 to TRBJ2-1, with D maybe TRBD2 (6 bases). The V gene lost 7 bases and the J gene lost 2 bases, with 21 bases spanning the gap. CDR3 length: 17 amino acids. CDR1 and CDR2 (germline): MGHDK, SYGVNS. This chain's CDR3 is CASKSEGGTYAYNEQFF. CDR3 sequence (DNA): TGTGCCAGCAAATCCGAGGGTGGGACTTACGCCTACAATGAGCAGTTCTTC.

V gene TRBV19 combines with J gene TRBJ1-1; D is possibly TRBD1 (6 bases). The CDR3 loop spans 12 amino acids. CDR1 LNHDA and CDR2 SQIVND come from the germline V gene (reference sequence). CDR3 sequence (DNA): TGTGTCACCGGACAGCGGAACACTGAAGCTTTCTTT. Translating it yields CVTGQRNTEAFF.

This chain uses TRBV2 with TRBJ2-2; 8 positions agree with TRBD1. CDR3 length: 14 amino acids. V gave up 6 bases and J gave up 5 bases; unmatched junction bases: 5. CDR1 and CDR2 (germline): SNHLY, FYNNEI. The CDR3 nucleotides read TGTGCCAGCAGGGCGGACAGGGTTACCGGGGAGCTGTTTTTT. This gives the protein CASRADRVTGELFF.

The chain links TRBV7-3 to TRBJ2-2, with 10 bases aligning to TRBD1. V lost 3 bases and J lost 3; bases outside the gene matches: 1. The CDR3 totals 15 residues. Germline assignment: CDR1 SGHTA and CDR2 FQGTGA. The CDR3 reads CASSFDRGHTGELFF. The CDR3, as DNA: TGTGCCAGCAGCTTTGACAGGGGGCACACCGGGGAGCTGTTTTTT. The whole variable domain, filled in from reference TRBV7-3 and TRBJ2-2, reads GAGVSQTPSNKVTEKGKYVELRCDPISGHTALYWYRQSLGQGPEFLIYFQGTGAADDSGLPNDRFFAVRPEGSVSTLKIQRTERGDSAVYLCASSFDRGHTGELFFGEGSRLTVL.

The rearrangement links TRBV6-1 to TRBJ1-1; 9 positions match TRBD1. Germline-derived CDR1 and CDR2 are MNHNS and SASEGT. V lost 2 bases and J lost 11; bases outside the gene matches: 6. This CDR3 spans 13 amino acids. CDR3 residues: CASSELTGGRAFF. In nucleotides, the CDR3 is TGTGCCAGCAGTGAACTGACAGGGGGACGCGCTTTCTTT.

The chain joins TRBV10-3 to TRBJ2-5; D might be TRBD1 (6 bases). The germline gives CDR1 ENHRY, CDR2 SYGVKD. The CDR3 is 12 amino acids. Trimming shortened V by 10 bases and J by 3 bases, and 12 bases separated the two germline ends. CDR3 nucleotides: TGTGCCACGGCGACAGGAGAAGAGACCCAGTACTTC. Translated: CATATGEETQYF.

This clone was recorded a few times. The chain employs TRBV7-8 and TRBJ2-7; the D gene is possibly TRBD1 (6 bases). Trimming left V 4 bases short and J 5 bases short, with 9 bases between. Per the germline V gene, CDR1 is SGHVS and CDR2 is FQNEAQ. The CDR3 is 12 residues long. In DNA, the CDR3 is TGTGCCAGCAGCTGGAACAGGGACGAGCAGTACTTC. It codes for CASSWNRDEQYF.

The CDR3 is CASSSLGQNTRSSYNSPLHF. The CDR3 DNA reads TGTGCCAGCAGTAGCCTTGGACAGAATACTAGGAGCTCCTATAATTCACCCCTCCACTTT. The chain has TRBV28 and TRBJ1-6, with D perhaps TRBD1 (6 bases). This CDR3 is 20 amino acids long. With 5 bases removed from V and 0 bases from J, the gap between germline ends came to 23 bases. Per the germline V gene, CDR1 is MDHEN and CDR2 is SYDVKM.

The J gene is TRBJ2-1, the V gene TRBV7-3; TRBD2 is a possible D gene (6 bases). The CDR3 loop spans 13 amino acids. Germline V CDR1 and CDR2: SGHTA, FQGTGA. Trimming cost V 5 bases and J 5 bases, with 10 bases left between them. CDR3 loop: CASSRGLNNEQFF. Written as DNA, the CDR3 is TGTGCCAGCAGCCGCGGACTAAACAATGAGCAGTTCTTC.

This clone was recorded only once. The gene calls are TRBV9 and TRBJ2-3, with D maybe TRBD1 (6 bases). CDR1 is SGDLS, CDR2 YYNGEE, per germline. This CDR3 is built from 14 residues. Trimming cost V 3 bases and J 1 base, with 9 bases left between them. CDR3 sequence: CASSGTGRTDTQYF. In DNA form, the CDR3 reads TGTGCCAGCAGCGGTACAGGGCGCACAGATACGCAGTATTTT.

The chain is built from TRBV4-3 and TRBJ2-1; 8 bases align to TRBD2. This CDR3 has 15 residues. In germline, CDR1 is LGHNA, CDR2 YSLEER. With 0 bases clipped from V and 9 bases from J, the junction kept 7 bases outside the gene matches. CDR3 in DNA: TGCGCCAGCAGCCAAGATATGAGCGGGGGTGTTGAGCAGTTCTTC. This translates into CASSQDMSGGVEQFF.

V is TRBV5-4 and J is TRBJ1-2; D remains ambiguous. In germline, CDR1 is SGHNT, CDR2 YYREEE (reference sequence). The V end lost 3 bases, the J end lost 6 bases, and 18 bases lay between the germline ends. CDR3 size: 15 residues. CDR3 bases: TGTGCCAGCAGCTCGATCGGCGGGGTGAGAGATGGCTACACCTTC. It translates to CASSSIGGVRDGYTF.